This TCR beta chain was observed in a study of blood T cell repertoires in COVID-19. For the study at large: Samples taken during acute and convalescent COVID-19 were collected in the United States, Italy and Spain. PBMCs, B-cell-depleted T cells, or T cells provided the cDNA or gDNA that made up the material.

V shed 5 bases and J shed 9 bases, with 11 bases lying between them. Germline V CDR1 and CDR2: MNHEY, SMNVEV (reference sequence). This CDR3 has 11 amino acids. TCRdb keeps only in-frame clones here, not all; method: immunoSEQ multiplex PCR. The data contain 470,000 or so clones, 80% to 90% of them singletons. The material sequenced was peripheral blood. This receptor was identified in a human donor in a cohort sampled during active COVID-19. The chain is built from TRBV27 and TRBJ2-7; D is unclear. The CDR3 bases are TGTGCCAGCAGTCGCCAGAATCGGCAGTACTTC. Amino acids: CASSRQNRQYF.